This note documents a single T cell receptor (beta chain) sequence. Its matching antigen is unknown. The data originate from a study of OX40 agonist ivuxolimab in advanced cancers. At the level of the study: Ivuxolimab, which is an agonistic anti-OX40 (CD134) antibody, was administered to the patients. In this trial design, patients received ivuxolimab intravenously at 0.01 to 10 mg/kg every 2 weeks. Findings and caveats of the study: With doses of 0.1 to 3.0 mg/kg, CD4+ and CD8+ blood T cells had undergone clonal expansion by week 6.

Data came from immunoSEQ multiplex PCR; TCRdb stores just in-frame clones and leaves some out. In the table there are about 80,000 clones, around 92% of which are singletons. The sequence derives from an adult with an advanced solid tumor such as melanoma, head and neck, liver or kidney cancer. Source: CD4+ or CD8+ T cells sorted from blood, taken in a trial of the OX40 agonist ivuxolimab.

The CDR3 DNA reads as TGTGCCAGCAGCTTCCTCGGGGAGCAGTACTTC. Translation gives CASSFLGEQYF. This chain joins TRBV7-9 and TRBJ2-7; D is undetermined. This CDR3 has 11 amino acids. V was shortened by 3 bases and J by 7 bases, with 7 bases between the two germline ends. Per germline, CDR1 SEHNR and CDR2 FQNEAQ (reference sequence).